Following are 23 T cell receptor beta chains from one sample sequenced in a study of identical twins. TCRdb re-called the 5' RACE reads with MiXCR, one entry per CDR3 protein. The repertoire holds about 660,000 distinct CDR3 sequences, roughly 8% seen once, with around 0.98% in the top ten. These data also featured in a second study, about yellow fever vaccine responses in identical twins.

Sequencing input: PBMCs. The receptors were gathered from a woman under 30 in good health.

CDR3 bases: TGTGCCAGCAGCTCCCCCACGGGGCTAGCGGGAGGTGCCTACGAGCAGTACTTC. Its translation: CASSSPTGLAGGAYEQYF. The rearrangement joins TRBV11-1 to TRBJ2-7, with 11 nucleotides matching TRBD2. The CDR3 contains 18 residues. The germline V gene has CDR1 SGHAT and CDR2 FQDESV (reference sequence). The ends lost 4 bases at V and 2 bases at J; junction bases unmatched: 13.

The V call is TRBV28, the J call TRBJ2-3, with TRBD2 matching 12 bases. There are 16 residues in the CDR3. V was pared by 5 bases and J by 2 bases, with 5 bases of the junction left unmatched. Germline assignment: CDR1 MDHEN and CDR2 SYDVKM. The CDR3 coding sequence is TGTGCCAGCAGTAAGACTAGCGGGGGAGACACAGATACGCAGTATTTT. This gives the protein CASSKTSGGDTDTQYF.

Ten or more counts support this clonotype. CDR3 sequence (DNA): TGTGCCAGCAGCTTAGCAGGCAAGAACACTGAAGCTTTCTTT. Translating gives CASSLAGKNTEAFF. The gene calls are TRBV7-2 and TRBJ1-1, with no clear D. Germline V gene lookup returns CDR1 SGHTA and CDR2 FQGNSA. The ends were cut back, 0 bases at V and 1 base at J, with 6 bases in the middle. This CDR3 comprises 14 residues.

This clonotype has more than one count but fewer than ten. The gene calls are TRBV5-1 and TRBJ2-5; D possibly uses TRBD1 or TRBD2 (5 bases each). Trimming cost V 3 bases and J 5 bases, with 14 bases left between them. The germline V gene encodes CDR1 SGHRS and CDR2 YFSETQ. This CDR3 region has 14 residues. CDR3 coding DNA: TGCGCCAGCAGCTCCGGGACGCTCGGGGAGACCCAGTACTTC. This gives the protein CASSSGTLGETQYF.

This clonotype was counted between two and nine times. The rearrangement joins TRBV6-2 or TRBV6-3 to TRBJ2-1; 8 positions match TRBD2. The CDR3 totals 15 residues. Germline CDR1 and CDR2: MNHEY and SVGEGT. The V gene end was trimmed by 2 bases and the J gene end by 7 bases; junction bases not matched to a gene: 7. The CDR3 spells CASSYRAGVQNEQFF. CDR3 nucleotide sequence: TGTGCCAGCAGTTACAGAGCGGGAGTGCAAAATGAGCAGTTCTTC.

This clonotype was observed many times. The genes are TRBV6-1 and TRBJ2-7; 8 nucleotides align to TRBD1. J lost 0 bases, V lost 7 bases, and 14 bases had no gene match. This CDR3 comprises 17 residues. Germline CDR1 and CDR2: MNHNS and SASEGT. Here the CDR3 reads CASIKSDRAYNSYEQYF. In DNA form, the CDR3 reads TGTGCCAGCATAAAGTCGGACAGGGCATATAACTCCTACGAGCAGTACTTC.

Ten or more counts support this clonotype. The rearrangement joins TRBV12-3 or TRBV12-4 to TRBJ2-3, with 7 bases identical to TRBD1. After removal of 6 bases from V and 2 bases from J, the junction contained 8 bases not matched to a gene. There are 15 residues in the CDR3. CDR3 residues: CASSAQGTATDTQYF. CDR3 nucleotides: TGTGCCAGCAGCGCACAGGGGACCGCCACAGATACGCAGTATTTT.

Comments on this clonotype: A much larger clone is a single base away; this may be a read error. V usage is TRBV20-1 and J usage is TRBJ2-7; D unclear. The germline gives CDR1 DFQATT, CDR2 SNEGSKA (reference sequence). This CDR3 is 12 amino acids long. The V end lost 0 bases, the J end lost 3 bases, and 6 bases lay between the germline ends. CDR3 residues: CSARDVGYEQYF. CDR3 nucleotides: TGCAGTGCTAGAGATGTTGGCTACGAGCAGTACTTC.

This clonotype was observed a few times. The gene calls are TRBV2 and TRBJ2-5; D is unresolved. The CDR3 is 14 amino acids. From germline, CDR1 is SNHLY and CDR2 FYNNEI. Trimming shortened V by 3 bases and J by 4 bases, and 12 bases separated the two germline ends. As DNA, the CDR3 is TGTGCCAGCAGTGAGGAGAGGTCGGGAGAGACCCAGTACTTC. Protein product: CASSEERSGETQYF. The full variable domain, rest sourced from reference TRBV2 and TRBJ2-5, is EPEVTQTPSHQVTQMGQEVILRCVPISNHLYFYWYRQILGQKVEFLVSFYNNEISEKSEIFDDQFSVERPDGSNFTLKIRSTKLEDSAMYFCASSEERSGETQYFGPGTRLLVL.

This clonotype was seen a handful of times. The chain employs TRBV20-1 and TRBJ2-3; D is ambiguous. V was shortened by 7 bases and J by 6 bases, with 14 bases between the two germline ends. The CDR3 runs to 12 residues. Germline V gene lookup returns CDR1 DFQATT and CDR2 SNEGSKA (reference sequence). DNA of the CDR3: TGCAGTGTACGGTACCCTCAGGATACGCAGTATTTT. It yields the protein CSVRYPQDTQYF.

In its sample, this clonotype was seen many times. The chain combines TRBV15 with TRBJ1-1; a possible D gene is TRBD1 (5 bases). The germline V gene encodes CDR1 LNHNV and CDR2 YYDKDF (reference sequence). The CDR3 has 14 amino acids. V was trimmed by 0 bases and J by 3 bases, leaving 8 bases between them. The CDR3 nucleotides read TGTGCCACCAGCAGAGATGGGGCCGACACTGAAGCTTTCTTT. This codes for CATSRDGADTEAFF.

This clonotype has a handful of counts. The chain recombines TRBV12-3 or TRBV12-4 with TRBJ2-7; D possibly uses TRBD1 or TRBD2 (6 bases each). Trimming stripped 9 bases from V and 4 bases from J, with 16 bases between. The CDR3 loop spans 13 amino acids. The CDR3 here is CASAAGGLYEQYF. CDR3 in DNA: TGTGCCAGTGCGGCCGGGGGCTTGTACGAGCAGTACTTC.

The chain's CDR3 is CASSLSIIQRQETQYF. CDR3 nucleotides: TGTGCCAGCAGTTTATCGATTATCCAGCGCCAAGAGACCCAGTACTTC. J is TRBJ2-5 and V is TRBV27; no firm D call. Trimming took 0 bases from V and 1 from J, leaving 12 bases between them. The CDR3 sequence is 16 residues long. Germline CDR1 and CDR2: MNHEY and SMNVEV (reference sequence).

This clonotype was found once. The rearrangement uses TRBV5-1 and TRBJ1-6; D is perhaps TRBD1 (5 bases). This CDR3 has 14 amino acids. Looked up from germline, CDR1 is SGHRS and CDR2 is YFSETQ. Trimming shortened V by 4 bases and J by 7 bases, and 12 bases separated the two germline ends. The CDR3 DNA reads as TGCGCCAGCAGCAAGAGCTCAGGGAATTCACCCCTCCACTTT. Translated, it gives CASSKSSGNSPLHF. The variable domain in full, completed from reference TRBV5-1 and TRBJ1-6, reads KAGVTQTPRYLIKTRGQQVTLSCSPISGHRSVSWYQQTPGQGLQFLFEYFSETQRNKGNFPGRFSGRQFSNSRSEMNVSTLELGDSALYLCASSKSSGNSPLHFGNGTRLTVT.

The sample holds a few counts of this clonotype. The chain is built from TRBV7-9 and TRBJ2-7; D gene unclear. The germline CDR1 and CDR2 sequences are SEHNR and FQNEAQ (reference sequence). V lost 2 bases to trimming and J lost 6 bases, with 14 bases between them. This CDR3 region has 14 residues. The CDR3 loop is CASSLTGLHLEQYF. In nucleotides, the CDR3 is TGTGCCAGCAGCTTAACCGGGCTACATCTCGAGCAGTACTTC.

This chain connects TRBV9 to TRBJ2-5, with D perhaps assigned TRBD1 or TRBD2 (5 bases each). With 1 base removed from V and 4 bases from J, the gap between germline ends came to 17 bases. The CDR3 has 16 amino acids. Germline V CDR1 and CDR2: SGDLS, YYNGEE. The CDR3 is CASSVQGNGAIETQYF. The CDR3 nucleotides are TGTGCCAGCAGCGTACAAGGGAACGGGGCCATAGAGACCCAGTACTTC.

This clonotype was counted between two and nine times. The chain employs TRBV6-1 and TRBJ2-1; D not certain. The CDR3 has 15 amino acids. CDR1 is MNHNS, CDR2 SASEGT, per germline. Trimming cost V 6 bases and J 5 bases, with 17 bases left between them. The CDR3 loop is CASSQSIPSNNEQFF. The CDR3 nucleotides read TGTGCCAGCAGCCAGTCTATACCGTCCAACAATGAGCAGTTCTTC.

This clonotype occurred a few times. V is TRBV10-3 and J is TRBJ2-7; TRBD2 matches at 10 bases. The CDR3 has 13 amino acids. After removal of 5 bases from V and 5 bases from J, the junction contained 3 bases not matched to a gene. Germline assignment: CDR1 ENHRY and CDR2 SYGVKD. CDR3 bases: TGTGCCATCAGTCCTCTAGCGGGGGACGAGCAGTACTTC. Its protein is CAISPLAGDEQYF.

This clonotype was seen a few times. CDR3 coding DNA: TGTGCCTGGAGTTCCCCGGGACTTACCCTAAAGAGGGTTACCTACGAGCAGTACTTC. It translates to CAWSSPGLTLKRVTYEQYF. The chain has TRBV30 and TRBJ2-7, with a tentative D call TRBD2 (6 bases). V was trimmed by 2 bases and J by 2 bases, leaving 28 bases between them. The germline CDR1 and CDR2 sequences are GTSNPN and SVGIG (reference sequence). The CDR3 is 19 residues long.

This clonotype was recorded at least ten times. The CDR3 region has the DNA TGCAGCGTTCCGGGACTAGCGGGAGGGGAGCAGTTCTTC. Encoded protein: CSVPGLAGGEQFF. This rearrangement joins TRBV29-1 to TRBJ2-1; 16 bases agree with TRBD2. Trimming cost V 5 bases and J 10 bases; bases outside gene matches: 2. CDR1 and CDR2 from the germline V gene are SQVTM and ANQGSEA. The CDR3 has 13 amino acids.

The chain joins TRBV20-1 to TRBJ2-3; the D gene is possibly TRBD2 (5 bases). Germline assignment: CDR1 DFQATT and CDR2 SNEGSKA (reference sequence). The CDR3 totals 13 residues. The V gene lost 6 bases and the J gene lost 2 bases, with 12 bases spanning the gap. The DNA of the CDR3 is TGCAGTGCCCGCCGAGGGAACACAGATACGCAGTATTTT. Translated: CSARRGNTDTQYF.

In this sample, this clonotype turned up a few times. The CDR3 DNA reads as TGCGCCAGCAGCCGAATCAACAGGGCTGGACTCACAGATACGCAGTATTTT. Translation gives CASSRINRAGLTDTQYF. This chain joins TRBV5-1 and TRBJ2-3; D may be TRBD1 (6 bases). The CDR3 consists of 17 residues. Germline CDR1 SGHRS, CDR2 YFSETQ. Trimming took off 4 bases at V and 2 bases at J, with 20 bases between the two ends.

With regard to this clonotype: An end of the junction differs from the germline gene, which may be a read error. The CDR3 loop is CASSHAGTGVF. The DNA for the CDR3 is TGTGCCAGCAGCCATGCGGGGACAGGAGTCTTC. The chain employs TRBV3-1 and TRBJ2-1, with 8 bases matching TRBD1. The CDR3 contains 11 residues. The germline CDR1 and CDR2 sequences are LGHDT and YNNKEL (reference sequence).